The entry below describes one TCR beta chain. Data came from immunoSEQ multiplex PCR; TCRdb stores just in-frame clones and leaves some out. Found here are 65,000 to 75,000 clones, more than 75% of them singletons; the top ten hold 2% to 2.5%. Exclusion applied to patients with autoimmune disease history or systemic immunosuppression. The sample comes from a study of OX40 agonist ivuxolimab in advanced cancers. The TCR comes from an adult with an advanced solid tumor such as melanoma, head and neck, liver or kidney cancer. The source material was CD4+ or CD8+ T cells sorted from blood, sampled in a trial of the OX40 agonist ivuxolimab.

The CDR3 DNA follows: TGCAGCGTTGAGGAAGGGGGCCACTATGGCTACACCTTC. Residues: CSVEEGGHYGYTF. The chain couples TRBV29-1 to TRBJ1-2; 7 bases align to TRBD1. V was clipped by 3 bases and J by 3 bases; unmatched bases: 4. The V gene's germline CDR1 is SQVTM and CDR2 ANQGSEA. The CDR3 loop spans 13 amino acids.